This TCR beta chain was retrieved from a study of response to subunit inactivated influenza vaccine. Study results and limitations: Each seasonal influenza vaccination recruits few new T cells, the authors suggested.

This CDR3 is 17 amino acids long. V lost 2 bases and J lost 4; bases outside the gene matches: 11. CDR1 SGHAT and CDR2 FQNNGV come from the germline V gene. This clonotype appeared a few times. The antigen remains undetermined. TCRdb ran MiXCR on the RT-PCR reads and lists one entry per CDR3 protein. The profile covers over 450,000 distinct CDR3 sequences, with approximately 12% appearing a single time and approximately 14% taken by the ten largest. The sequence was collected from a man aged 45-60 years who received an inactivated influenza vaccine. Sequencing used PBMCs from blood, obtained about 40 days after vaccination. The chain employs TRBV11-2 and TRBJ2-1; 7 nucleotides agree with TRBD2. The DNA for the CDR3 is TGTGCCAGCAGCTTACAGCGGTCGGCGGGGGTTTACAATGAGCAGTTCTTC. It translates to CASSLQRSAGVYNEQFF.